This T cell receptor beta chain derives from a study of blood T cell repertoires in COVID-19. Study background: Collection of acute and convalescent COVID-19 samples took place in the United States, Italy and Spain. Nucleic acid was either cDNA or gDNA, and it came from T cells, B-cell-depleted T cells, or PBMCs.

In Seattle, patients joined the study during active infection and were tracked longitudinally. This clone was counted only a few times. In the authors' workflow: Amplification from reference gene primers served as the basis for estimated nucleated cell counts. Produced via immunoSEQ multiplex PCR; TCRdb's table is partial and in-frame only. V and J calls and clone size come straight from that table; D and trimming were deduced from the DNA. The top ten hold approximately 10% of the sample, which has around 250,000 clones, approximately 88% seen once. From germline, CDR1 is SGHTA and CDR2 FQGNSA. J was trimmed by 6 bases and V by 5 bases; bases with no gene match: 7. CDR3 size: 14 residues.

The sequence came from a woman aged 65 to 85 with COVID-19, enrolled during active disease. The chain carries TRBV7-2 and TRBJ1-1, with 9 positions matching TRBD1. Sequencing input: peripheral blood. The CDR3 protein is CASSLGQGWSEAFF. CDR3 coding DNA: TGTGCCAGCAGCCTCGGACAGGGGTGGTCTGAAGCTTTCTTT.